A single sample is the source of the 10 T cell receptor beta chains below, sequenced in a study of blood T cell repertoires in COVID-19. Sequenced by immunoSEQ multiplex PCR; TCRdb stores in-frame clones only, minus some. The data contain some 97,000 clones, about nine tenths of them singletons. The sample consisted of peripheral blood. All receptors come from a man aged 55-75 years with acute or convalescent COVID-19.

The CDR3 loop reads CASSPSRQGFLGGSNEKLFF. In nucleotides, the CDR3 is TGTGCCAGCTCACCCTCCCGACAGGGTTTTCTGGGCGGATCTAATGAAAAACTGTTTTTT. The chain couples TRBV18 to TRBJ1-4, with 7 bases identical to TRBD1. J was trimmed by 3 bases and V by 3 bases; bases with no gene match: 19. The CDR3 consists of 20 residues. CDR1 KGHSH and CDR2 LQKENI come from the germline V gene.

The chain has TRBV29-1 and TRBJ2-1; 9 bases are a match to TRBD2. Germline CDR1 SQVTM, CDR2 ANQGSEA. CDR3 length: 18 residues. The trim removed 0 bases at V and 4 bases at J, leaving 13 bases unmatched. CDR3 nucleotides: TGCAGCGTTGAAGATCTCCTTTTGATGAGCGGGGGGTACAATGAGCAGTTCTTC. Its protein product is CSVEDLLLMSGGYNEQFF.

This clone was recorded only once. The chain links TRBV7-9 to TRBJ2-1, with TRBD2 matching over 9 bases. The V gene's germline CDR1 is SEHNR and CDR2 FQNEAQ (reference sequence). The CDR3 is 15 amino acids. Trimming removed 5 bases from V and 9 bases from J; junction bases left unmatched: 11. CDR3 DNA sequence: TGTGCCAGCAGCAGCGGCGGGAGGGCCGGAGGTGAGCAGTTCTTC. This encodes CASSSGGRAGGEQFF.

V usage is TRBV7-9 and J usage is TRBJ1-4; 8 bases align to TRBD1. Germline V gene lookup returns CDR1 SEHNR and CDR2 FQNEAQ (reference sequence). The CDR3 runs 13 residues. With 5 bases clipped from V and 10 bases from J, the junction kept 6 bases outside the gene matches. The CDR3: CASSPRTGRKLFF. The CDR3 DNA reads TGTGCCAGCAGCCCAAGGACAGGGCGAAAACTGTTTTTT.

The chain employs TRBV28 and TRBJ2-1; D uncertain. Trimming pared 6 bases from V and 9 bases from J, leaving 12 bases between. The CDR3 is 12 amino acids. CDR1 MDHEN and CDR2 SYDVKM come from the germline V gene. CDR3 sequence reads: CASRLRYGEQFF. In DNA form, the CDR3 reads TGTGCCAGCAGACTAAGGTATGGTGAGCAGTTCTTC. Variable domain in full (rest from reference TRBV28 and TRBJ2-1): DVKVTQSSRYLVKRTGEKVFLECVQDMDHENMFWYRQDPGLGLRLIYFSYDVKMKEKGDIPEGYSVSREKKERFSLILESASTNQTSMYLCASRLRYGEQFFGPGTRLTVL.

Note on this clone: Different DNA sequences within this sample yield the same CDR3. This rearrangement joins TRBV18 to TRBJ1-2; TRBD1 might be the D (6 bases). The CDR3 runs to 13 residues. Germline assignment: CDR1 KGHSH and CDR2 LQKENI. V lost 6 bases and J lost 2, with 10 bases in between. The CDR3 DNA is TGTGCCAGCTCTCCAGACAGGAACTATGGCTACACCTTC. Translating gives CASSPDRNYGYTF.

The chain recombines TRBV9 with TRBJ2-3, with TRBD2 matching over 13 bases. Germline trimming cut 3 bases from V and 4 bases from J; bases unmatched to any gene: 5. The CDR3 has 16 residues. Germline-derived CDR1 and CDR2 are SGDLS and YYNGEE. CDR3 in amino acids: CASSAGLAGEADTQYF. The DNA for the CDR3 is TGTGCCAGCAGCGCCGGACTAGCGGGAGAAGCAGATACGCAGTATTTT.

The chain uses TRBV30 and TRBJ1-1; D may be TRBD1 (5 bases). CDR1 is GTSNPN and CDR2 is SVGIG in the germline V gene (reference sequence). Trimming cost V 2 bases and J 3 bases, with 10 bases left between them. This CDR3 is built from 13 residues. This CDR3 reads CAWSPGVHTEAFF. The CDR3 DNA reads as TGTGCCTGGAGTCCGGGGGTTCACACTGAAGCTTTCTTT.

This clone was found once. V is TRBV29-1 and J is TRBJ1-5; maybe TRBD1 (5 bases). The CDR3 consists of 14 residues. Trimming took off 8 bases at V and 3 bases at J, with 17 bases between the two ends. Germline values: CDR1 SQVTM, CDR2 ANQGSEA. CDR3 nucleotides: TGCAGCCCAGGGACTGCCGACTTCAATCAGCCCCAGCATTTT. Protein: CSPGTADFNQPQHF.

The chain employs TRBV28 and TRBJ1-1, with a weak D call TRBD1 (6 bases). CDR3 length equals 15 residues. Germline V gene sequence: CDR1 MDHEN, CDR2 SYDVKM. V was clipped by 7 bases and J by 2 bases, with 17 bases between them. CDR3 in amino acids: CASTVGGGINTEAFF. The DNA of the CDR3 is TGTGCCAGCACCGTAGGGGGGGGTATTAACACTGAAGCTTTCTTT.